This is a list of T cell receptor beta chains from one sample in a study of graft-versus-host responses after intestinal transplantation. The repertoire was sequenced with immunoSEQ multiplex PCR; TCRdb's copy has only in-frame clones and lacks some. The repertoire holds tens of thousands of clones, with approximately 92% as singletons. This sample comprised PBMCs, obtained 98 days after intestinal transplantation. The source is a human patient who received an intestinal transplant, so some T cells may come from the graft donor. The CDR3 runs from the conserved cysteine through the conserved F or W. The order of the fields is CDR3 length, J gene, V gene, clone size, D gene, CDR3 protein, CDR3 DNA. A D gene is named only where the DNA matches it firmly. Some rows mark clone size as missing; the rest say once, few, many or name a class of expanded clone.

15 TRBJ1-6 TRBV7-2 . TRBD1 CASSTQGGVGSPLHF TGTGCCAGCAGCACACAGGGGGGGGTGGGTTCACCCCTCCACTTT
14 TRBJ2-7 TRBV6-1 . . CASSYSRAYYEQYF TGTGCCAGCAGTTATTCCAGGGCTTACTACGAGCAGTACTTC
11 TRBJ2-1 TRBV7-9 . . CASSLANEQFF TGTGCCAGCAGCTTAGCCAATGAGCAGTTCTTC
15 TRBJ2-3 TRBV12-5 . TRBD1 CASGLTGTGGDTQYF TGTGCTAGTGGTTTGACCGGGACAGGGGGTGATACGCAGTATTTT
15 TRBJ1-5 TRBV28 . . CASSHRGPGNQPQHF TGTGCCAGCAGCCACCGGGGTCCGGGCAATCAGCCCCAGCATTTT
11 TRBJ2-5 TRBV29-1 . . CSAARQETQYF TGCAGCGCGGCAAGGCAAGAGACCCAGTACTTC
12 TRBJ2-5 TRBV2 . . CASSEWVETQYF TGTGCCAGCAGTGAATGGGTTGAGACCCAGTACTTC
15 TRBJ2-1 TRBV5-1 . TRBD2 CASSARTSGSNEQFF TGCGCCAGCAGCGCACGGACTAGCGGGAGTAATGAGCAGTTCTTC
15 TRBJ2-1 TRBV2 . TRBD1 CASSQGQGAYNEQFF TGTGCCAGCAGCCAGGGACAGGGGGCTTACAATGAGCAGTTCTTC
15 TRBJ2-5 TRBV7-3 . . CASSLIMGTQETQYF TGTGCCAGCAGCCTAATCATGGGAACTCAAGAGACCCAGTACTTC
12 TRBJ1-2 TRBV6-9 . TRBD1 CASSYRQGNYTF TGTGCCAGCAGTTACAGACAGGGCAACTACACCTTC
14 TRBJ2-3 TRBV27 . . CASRTGAHTDTQYF TGTGCCAGCCGAACCGGGGCCCACACAGATACGCAGTATTTT
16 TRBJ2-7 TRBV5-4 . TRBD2 CASSQDRGLAGAEQYF TGTGCCAGCAGCCAAGATCGCGGGCTAGCGGGAGCCGAGCAGTACTTC
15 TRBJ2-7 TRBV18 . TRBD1 CASSPDREYLYEQYF TGTGCCAGCTCCCCTGACAGGGAGTACCTCTACGAGCAGTACTTC
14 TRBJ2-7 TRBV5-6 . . CASSSGLSSYEQYF TGTGCCAGCAGTTCAGGCCTGAGCTCCTACGAGCAGTACTTC
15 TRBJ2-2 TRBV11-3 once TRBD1 CASSLGQGNTGELFF TGTGCCAGCAGCTTAGGACAGGGAAACACCGGGGAGCTGTTTTTT
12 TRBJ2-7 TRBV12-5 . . CASGLDSYEQYF TGTGCTAGTGGTTTGGACAGCTACGAGCAGTACTTC
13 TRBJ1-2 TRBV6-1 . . CASRPGGASGYTF TGTGCCAGCAGACCAGGAGGGGCATCGGGCTACACCTTC
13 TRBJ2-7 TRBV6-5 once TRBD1 CASSVDRYYEQYF TGTGCCAGCAGTGTGGACAGGTACTACGAGCAGTACTTC
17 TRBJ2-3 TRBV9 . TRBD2 CASSANPSSGGTDTQYF TGTGCCAGCAGCGCGAACCCCTCTAGCGGGGGCACAGATACGCAGTATTTT
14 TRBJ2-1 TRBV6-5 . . CASSYLDGSNEQFF TGTGCCAGCAGCTACCTCGACGGTTCCAATGAGCAGTTCTTC
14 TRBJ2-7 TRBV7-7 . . CASSPGRSSYEQYF TGTGCTAGCAGCCCAGGACGGAGCTCCTACGAGCAGTACTTC
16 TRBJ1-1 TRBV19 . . CASSIDTMGGRAEAFF TGTGCCAGTAGTATAGATACTATGGGGGGGCGCGCTGAAGCTTTCTTT
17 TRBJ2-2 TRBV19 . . CASSMVYASANTGELFF TGTGCCAGTAGTATGGTATATGCCTCGGCGAACACCGGGGAGCTGTTTTTT
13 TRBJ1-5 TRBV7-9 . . CASSLQGDQPQHF TGTGCCAGCAGCTTACAGGGTGATCAGCCCCAGCATTTT
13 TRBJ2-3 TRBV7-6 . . CASSLATEDTQYF TGTGCCAGCAGCTTAGCTACAGAAGATACGCAGTATTTT
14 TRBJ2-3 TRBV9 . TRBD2 CASSVAGGADTQYF TGTGCCAGCAGCGTAGCGGGGGGAGCAGATACGCAGTATTTT
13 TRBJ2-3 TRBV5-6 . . CASSSQLTDTQYF TGTGCCAGCAGCTCCCAGCTCACAGATACGCAGTATTTT
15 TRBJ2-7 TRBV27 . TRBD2 CASSLSVSGGGEQYF TGTGCCAGCAGTTTATCGGTGTCGGGAGGGGGCGAGCAGTACTTC
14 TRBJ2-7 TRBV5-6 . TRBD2 CASSTSGGAYEQYF TGTGCCAGCAGCACAAGCGGGGGGGCCTACGAGCAGTACTTC
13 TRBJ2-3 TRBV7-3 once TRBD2 CASSRLAGDTQYF TGTGCCAGCAGCCGACTAGCGGGAGATACGCAGTATTTT
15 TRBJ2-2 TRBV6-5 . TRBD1 CASRGQGGYTGELFF TGTGCCAGCAGAGGACAGGGGGGTTACACCGGGGAGCTGTTTTTT
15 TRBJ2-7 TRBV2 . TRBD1 CASSRSSGTDYEQYF TGTGCCAGCAGTCGCTCCTCCGGGACAGACTACGAGCAGTACTTC
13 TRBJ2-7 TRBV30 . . CAWSYGGSYEQYF TGTGCCTGGAGTTATGGGGGCTCCTACGAGCAGTACTTC
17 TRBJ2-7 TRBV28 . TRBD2 CASSLNITSGLSYEQYF TGTGCCAGCAGTCTGAACATCACTAGCGGACTCTCCTACGAGCAGTACTTC
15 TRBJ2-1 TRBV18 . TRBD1 CASSPIGGTYNEQFF TGTGCCAGCTCACCAATAGGGGGCACGTACAATGAGCAGTTCTTC